This T cell receptor beta chain was retrieved from a study of T cells in Graves' hyperthyroidism and ophthalmopathy. This clonotype was picked up many times. This CDR3 has 15 amino acids. Germline V CDR1 and CDR2: SEHNR, FQNEAQ (reference sequence). Trimming removed 5 bases from V and 1 base from J, with 13 bases in between. Regions amplified from RNA transcripts were the TCR beta CDR3 regions. The HTBI primer set was used in a first-round RT-PCR of the TCR CDR3. TCRdb re-derived calls from the multiplex PCR reads in MiXCR, one entry per CDR3 protein. The sample carries some 300,000 distinct CDR3 sequences, 16% recorded once.

The source material was blood. The origin of this receptor is a man younger than 45 with Graves' hyperthyroidism. J is TRBJ2-3 and V is TRBV7-9; a weak D match, TRBD2 (6 bases). In DNA, the CDR3 is TGTGCCAGCAGCCAGGGACTCGACGGCACAGATACGCAGTATTTT. It yields the protein CASSQGLDGTDTQYF.